The 26 T cell receptor beta chains in this list originate from one sample, sequenced in a study of Ad26.COV2.S vaccination and SARS-CoV-2 variants. Sample treatment: about 20 received Ad26.COV2.S at low or high dose, single or two shots; about five received placebo; per-sample allocation not given. It was on day 63 after the first vaccine or placebo injection that samples were taken. TCRdb keeps only in-frame clones here, not all; method: immunoSEQ multiplex PCR. The table records fewer than 400,000 clones, around four fifths of them present only once. This material consisted of peripheral blood, taken in a trial of Ad26.COV2.S vaccine versus placebo. The receptors derive from a person aged 18-60 years who received the Ad26.COV2.S COVID-19 vaccine or a placebo.

This sequence joins TRBV7-9 and TRBJ1-1; D uncertain. The germline V and J ends were trimmed by 6 bases and 4 bases, with 12 bases remaining between them. The CDR3 totals 13 residues. Germline assignment: CDR1 SEHNR and CDR2 FQNEAQ (reference sequence). The CDR3 region has the DNA TGTGCCAGCAGGGAGAGGTCGGTCACTGAAGCTTTCTTT. It encodes CASRERSVTEAFF. Full variable domain (remainder filled in from reference TRBV7-9 and TRBJ1-1): DTGVSQNPRHKITKRGQNVTFRCDPISEHNRLYWYRQTLGQGPEFLTYFQNEAQLEKSRLLSDRFSAERPKGSFSTLEIQRTEQGDSAMYLCASRERSVTEAFFGQGTRLTVV.

V is TRBV4-2 and J is TRBJ1-3; weak D call: TRBD1 (5 bases). The CDR3 length is 18 residues. Trimming removed 2 bases from V and 0 bases from J, with 17 bases in between. CDR1 is LGHNA, CDR2 YNFKEQ, per germline. The CDR3 DNA follows: TGTGCCAGCAGCCAAAGTCCGGGGCCGGGTAGCTCTGGAAACACCATATATTTT. Protein product: CASSQSPGPGSSGNTIYF.

The J gene is TRBJ2-7, the V gene TRBV24-1; TRBD1 matches 8 bases. The CDR3 totals 14 residues. Trimming at V came to 6 bases and at J to 7 bases, leaving 10 bases not matched to a gene. The germline CDR1 and CDR2 sequences are KGHDR and SFDVKD. DNA for the CDR3: TGTGCCACCAGTACGGGCAGGGGGCCAAGAGAGCAGTACTTC. Its translation is CATSTGRGPREQYF.

The V call is TRBV6-5, the J call TRBJ1-2, with D maybe TRBD1 (5 bases). The length of the CDR3 is 14 residues. The germline V gene has CDR1 MNHEY and CDR2 SVGAGI. V lost 8 bases and J lost 10, with 23 bases in between. As DNA, the CDR3 is TGTGCCAGCGGGACTATAAGGGGAGAGGTTATCTACACCTTC. It codes for CASGTIRGEVIYTF.

This chain links TRBV19 with TRBJ2-7, with D tentatively TRBD2 (6 bases). Trimming removed 3 bases from V and 3 bases from J, with 9 bases in between. Germline CDR1 LNHDA, CDR2 SQIVND (reference sequence). The length of the CDR3 is 13 residues. The CDR3 nucleotides read TGTGCCAGTAGTATGGAGGGCCGCTACGAGCAGTACTTC. Protein: CASSMEGRYEQYF.

The genes are TRBV7-8 and TRBJ2-7; a weak D match, TRBD1 (6 bases). The germline V gene encodes CDR1 SGHVS and CDR2 FQNEAQ. V gave up 1 base and J gave up 5 bases, with 12 bases separating them. The length of the CDR3 is 14 residues. The CDR3 loop reads CASSLDGGKDEQYF. The DNA of the CDR3 is TGTGCCAGCAGCTTAGATGGGGGCAAGGACGAGCAGTACTTC.

This clone was counted only a few times. V usage is TRBV5-4 and J usage is TRBJ2-1; D may correspond to TRBD1 or TRBD2 (5 bases each). Per germline, CDR1 SGHNT and CDR2 YYREEE (reference sequence). Trimming cost V 0 bases and J 6 bases, with 13 bases left between them. CDR3 length equals 15 residues. CDR3 residues: CASSLAGTSSNEQFF. CDR3 bases: TGTGCCAGCAGCTTGGCCGGGACCTCTAGCAATGAGCAGTTCTTC.

This clone appeared once. The chain carries TRBV28 and TRBJ1-2; the D is unclear. This CDR3 contains 15 residues. Trimming left V 5 bases short and J 6 bases short, with 19 bases between. CDR1 is MDHEN and CDR2 is SYDVKM in the germline V gene. CDR3 bases: TGTGCCAGCAGTCGCTGGAACACAGTTGGCGATGGCTACACCTTC. Encoded protein: CASSRWNTVGDGYTF.

This clone was counted between two and nine times. V gene TRBV6-5 combines with J gene TRBJ1-3; the D gene is possibly TRBD1 (6 bases). This CDR3 has 15 residues. Per the germline V gene, CDR1 is MNHEY and CDR2 is SVGAGI. Trimming stripped 1 base from V and 2 bases from J, with 9 bases between. CDR3 in amino acids: CASSYWGRAGNTIYF. The CDR3 nucleotides are TGTGCCAGCAGTTACTGGGGGCGTGCTGGAAACACCATATATTTT.

V is TRBV27 and J is TRBJ2-3; D is undetermined. Germline values: CDR1 MNHEY, CDR2 SMNVEV (reference sequence). The CDR3 is 15 amino acids. V lost 7 bases and J lost 5, with 19 bases in between. The CDR3 is CASTPRARSGDTQYF. As DNA, the CDR3 is TGTGCCAGCACCCCTAGGGCCAGGTCGGGAGATACGCAGTATTTT.

This chain connects TRBV29-1 to TRBJ1-2; 7 bases align to TRBD1. There are 16 residues in the CDR3. The V segment lost 4 bases and the J segment 0 bases; nucleotides outside the gene matches: 11. CDR1 is SQVTM, CDR2 ANQGSEA, per germline. CDR3 DNA: TGCAGCGTTGGCGGGCGGGACAGCATATCTAACTATGGCTACACCTTC. Residues: CSVGGRDSISNYGYTF.

On this clone itself: The sample carries other DNA sequences with the same CDR3. This chain uses TRBV9 with TRBJ2-2; D possibly corresponds to TRBD2 (6 bases). This CDR3 has 14 amino acids. In germline, CDR1 is SGDLS, CDR2 YYNGEE. V was pared by 0 bases and J by 5 bases, with 8 bases between. CDR3 sequence: CASSVDGGTGELFF. CDR3 DNA: TGTGCCAGCAGCGTAGACGGGGGAACCGGGGAGCTGTTTTTT. Variable domain in full (rest from reference TRBV9 and TRBJ2-2): DSGVTQTPKHLITATGQRVTLRCSPRSGDLSVYWYQQSLDQGLQFLIQYYNGEERAKGNILERFSAQQFPDLHSELNLSSLELGDSALYFCASSVDGGTGELFFGEGSRLTVL.

This clone was counted only a few times. The V call is TRBV30, the J call TRBJ1-2; D is possibly TRBD1 (5 bases). Germline V gene sequence: CDR1 GTSNPN, CDR2 SVGIG (reference sequence). Trimming took off 2 bases at V and 4 bases at J, with 11 bases between the two ends. There are 13 residues in the CDR3. The CDR3, as DNA: TGTGCCTGGAGTAAGGGGTCCTTCTATGGCTACACCTTC. This gives the protein CAWSKGSFYGYTF.

The chain is built from TRBV29-1 and TRBJ2-5, with 7 bases lining up with TRBD2. V shed 4 bases and J 5 bases; nucleotides not matched to a gene: 4. Germline V gene sequence: CDR1 SQVTM, CDR2 ANQGSEA. This CDR3 has 12 amino acids. In DNA, the CDR3 is TGCAGCGTTGGGGAGGGTTTTGAGACCCAGTACTTC. It specifies CSVGEGFETQYF.

V and J are TRBV6-5 and TRBJ1-1, with 9 nucleotides matching TRBD1. The CDR3 is 15 residues long. The germline CDR1 and CDR2 sequences are MNHEY and SVGAGI. Trimming cost V 4 bases and J 4 bases; bases outside gene matches: 7. The CDR3 DNA is TGTGCCAGCAGTTCACCCCAGACAGGGGGCACTGAAGCTTTCTTT. Its translation is CASSSPQTGGTEAFF.

This clone was observed a single time. The V call is TRBV5-1, the J call TRBJ2-7, with D perhaps assigned TRBD1 or TRBD2 (6 bases each). Germline CDR1 is SGHRS and CDR2 is YFSETQ. V lost 1 base and J lost 3, with 20 bases in between. The CDR3 contains 17 residues. CDR3 sequence (DNA): TGCGCCAGCAGCTTGAGCTCGAGTGGAGGGGGGATCTACGAGCAGTACTTC. Encoded protein: CASSLSSSGGGIYEQYF.

V usage is TRBV6-4 and J usage is TRBJ1-1; 10 nucleotides agree with TRBD1. The V gene end was trimmed by 0 bases and the J gene end by 9 bases; junction bases not matched to a gene: 7. Germline V gene lookup returns CDR1 MRHNA and CDR2 SNTAGT. The CDR3 sequence is 15 residues long. The CDR3 protein is CASSDSFGDRGKAFF. For the CDR3, the DNA is TGTGCCAGCAGTGACTCCTTTGGGGACAGGGGAAAAGCTTTCTTT.

This clone was counted a few times. Here the CDR3 reads CASSQGRTNEQFF. Here the CDR3 DNA reads TGCGCCAGCAGCCAAGGACGGACCAATGAGCAGTTCTTC. The chain joins TRBV4-1 to TRBJ2-1; D is uncertain. This CDR3 has 13 amino acids. V lost 1 base and J 6 bases, leaving 7 bases between the germline ends. Germline V gene data show CDR1 as MGHRA and CDR2 as YSYEKL.

The V call is TRBV20-1, the J call TRBJ1-2, with a possible D match to TRBD1 (5 bases). This CDR3 has 14 amino acids. V lost 3 bases and J lost 2, with 13 bases in between. Germline CDR1 reads DFQATT; CDR2 reads SNEGSKA (reference sequence). The CDR3 nucleotides are TGCAGTGCTAGTGGCAGGGCTCCAAACTATGGCTACACCTTC. This codes for CSASGRAPNYGYTF.

The CDR3 sequence: CATSDWAEGSNIQYF. CDR3 bases: TGTGCCACCAGTGATTGGGCGGAGGGTTCGAACATTCAGTACTTC. The J gene is TRBJ2-4, the V gene TRBV24-1; tentatively, D is TRBD2 (6 bases). The CDR3 has 15 amino acids. The germline gives CDR1 KGHDR, CDR2 SFDVKD. V shed 2 bases and J shed 7 bases, with 14 bases lying between them.

J is TRBJ2-4 and V is TRBV7-9; D gene unclear. Germline V gene lookup returns CDR1 SEHNR and CDR2 FQNEAQ (reference sequence). The CDR3 has 16 amino acids. The V and J ends lost 4 bases and 0 bases respectively, with 13 bases between them. The CDR3 region is CASSSSESLAKNIQYF. The CDR3 DNA reads as TGTGCCAGCAGCTCGAGTGAAAGCCTAGCCAAAAACATTCAGTACTTC. Looking up the rest from reference TRBV7-9 and TRBJ2-4 gives the full variable domain: DTGVSQNPRHKITKRGQNVTFRCDPISEHNRLYWYRQTLGQGPEFLTYFQNEAQLEKSRLLSDRFSAERPKGSFSTLEIQRTEQGDSAMYLCASSSSESLAKNIQYFGAGTRLSVL.

The chain uses TRBV7-3 and TRBJ2-7; TRBD2 matches 8 bases. The CDR3 has 17 residues. Germline assignment: CDR1 SGHTA and CDR2 FQGTGA. V shed 4 bases and J 0 bases; nucleotides not matched to a gene: 11. CDR3 region: CASSYRAGAILSYEQYF. DNA of the CDR3: TGTGCCAGCAGCTACAGAGCGGGGGCCATCCTCTCCTACGAGCAGTACTTC.

V and J are TRBV6-4 and TRBJ1-5; TRBD1 is a possible D gene (5 bases). Germline-derived CDR1 and CDR2 are MRHNA and SNTAGT. Trimming shortened V by 6 bases and J by 1 base, and 13 bases separated the two germline ends. The CDR3 is 15 amino acids. CDR3 amino acids: CASSGGVESNQPQHF. CDR3 DNA sequence: TGTGCCAGCAGCGGGGGGGTTGAGAGCAATCAGCCCCAGCATTTT.

This sequence joins TRBV19 and TRBJ2-1, with TRBD2 matching 7 bases. Germline V gene lookup returns CDR1 LNHDA and CDR2 SQIVND (reference sequence). Losses at the gene ends were 4 bases for V and 9 bases for J; bases not matched to a gene: 3. The CDR3 has 12 residues. CDR3 coding DNA: TGTGCCAGTAGTAACCGCGGGGGTGAGCAGTTCTTC. Amino acids: CASSNRGGEQFF.

In this sample, this clone turned up once. V gene TRBV2 combines with J gene TRBJ2-7; D call uncertain. Germline lookup yields CDR1 SNHLY and CDR2 FYNNEI. The CDR3 covers 13 residues. Trimming took 2 bases from V and 2 from J, leaving 7 bases between them. This CDR3 reads CASSEPGAYEQYF. Here the CDR3 DNA reads TGTGCCAGCAGTGAACCAGGAGCCTACGAGCAGTACTTC. Full variable domain (missing parts from reference TRBV2 and TRBJ2-7): EPEVTQTPSHQVTQMGQEVILRCVPISNHLYFYWYRQILGQKVEFLVSFYNNEISEKSEIFDDQFSVERPDGSNFTLKIRSTKLEDSAMYFCASSEPGAYEQYFGPGTRLTVT.

This chain's CDR3 is CSVEDLRDGDSYEQYF. As DNA, the CDR3 is TGCAGCGTTGAAGATCTAAGAGACGGAGACTCCTACGAGCAGTACTTC. The V call is TRBV29-1, the J call TRBJ2-7; D call uncertain. This CDR3 region has 16 residues. Looked up from germline, CDR1 is SQVTM and CDR2 is ANQGSEA. V was shortened by 0 bases and J by 0 bases, with 15 bases between the two germline ends.